These 4 T cell receptor beta chains originate from one sample sequenced in a study of blood T cell repertoires in COVID-19. Sequencing used immunoSEQ multiplex PCR; TCRdb keeps in-frame clones, though not all of them. The data contain 350,000 to 450,000 clones, around 89% of them singletons. Sequenced input: PBMCs or T cells enriched from blood (not recorded which). The receptors come from a young man who had recovered from COVID-19.

The chain has TRBV30 and TRBJ1-6; possible D gene TRBD1, 6 bases. The V end lost 4 bases, the J end lost 7 bases, and 11 bases lay between the germline ends. Germline assignment: CDR1 GTSNPN and CDR2 SVGIG (reference sequence). The CDR3 sequence is 13 residues long. For the CDR3, the DNA is TGTGCCTGGAACGGACAGAAGAATTCACCCCTCCACTTT. Translated: CAWNGQKNSPLHF.

The chain uses TRBV6-1 and TRBJ2-3, with 7 nucleotides matching TRBD2. CDR3 length: 17 residues. Germline V CDR1 and CDR2: MNHNS, SASEGT. Germline trimming cut 2 bases from V and 6 bases from J; bases unmatched to any gene: 14. The CDR3 DNA reads as TGTGCCAGCAGTGAATCCGGGCTAGCGGCTGGTCCCGATACGCAGTATTTT. It is translated as CASSESGLAAGPDTQYF.

The rearrangement links TRBV4-2 to TRBJ2-7; 8 bases map to TRBD2. V trimming: 1 base; J trimming: 3 bases; junction bases outside the gene matches: 5. The V gene's germline CDR1 is LGHNA and CDR2 YNFKEQ. This CDR3 has 15 amino acids. The CDR3 nucleotides read TGTGCCAGCAGCCAAGCAGCGGGAGTTAGCTACGAGCAGTACTTC. It yields the protein CASSQAAGVSYEQYF.

J is TRBJ1-5 and V is TRBV28, with 8 bases that match TRBD1. There are 13 residues in the CDR3. The germline gives CDR1 MDHEN, CDR2 SYDVKM. Trimming removed 4 bases from V and 6 bases from J; junction bases left unmatched: 2. The CDR3 sequence: CASSSQGVQPQHF. In DNA, the CDR3 is TGTGCCAGCAGTTCACAGGGGGTTCAGCCCCAGCATTTT. Full variable domain (remainder filled in from reference TRBV28 and TRBJ1-5): DVKVTQSSRYLVKRTGEKVFLECVQDMDHENMFWYRQDPGLGLRLIYFSYDVKMKEKGDIPEGYSVSREKKERFSLILESASTNQTSMYLCASSSQGVQPQHFGDGTRLSIL.